These 32 T cell receptor beta chains were all obtained from the same sample, sequenced in a study of breast tumors, draining lymph nodes, adjacent tissues. Samples came from axillary lymph nodes draining the breast cancer. TCRdb re-derived calls from the multiplex PCR reads in MiXCR, one entry per CDR3 protein. This table holds fewer than 140,000 distinct CDR3 sequences, roughly 33% found once. The sample taken for sequencing was axillary lymph node tissue. These receptors were taken from a female donor with breast cancer. Some clones in this sample may be carry-over from other donors' samples.

For this clonotype: At one boundary the junction diverges from the germline segment, which might be a read error. The genes are TRBV13 and TRBJ2-5; TRBD1 aligns across 10 bases. The CDR3 runs to 17 residues. Germline V CDR1 and CDR2: PRHDT, FYEKMQ (reference sequence). CDR3 protein: CASRLGTYRTGGETQYF. The CDR3 nucleotides are TGTGCCAGCCGCTTAGGGACCTACCGGACAGGGGGAGAGACCCAGTACTTC.

The chain recombines TRBV4-1 with TRBJ2-3, with TRBD2 matching 13 bases. Trimming at V came to 1 base and at J to 5 bases, leaving 9 bases not matched to a gene. This CDR3 is built from 18 residues. Per the germline V gene, CDR1 is MGHRA and CDR2 is YSYEKL. The DNA for the CDR3 is TGCGCCAGCAGCCAAGTAAGGGGACTAGCGGGATTCGGAGATACGCAGTATTTT. This codes for CASSQVRGLAGFGDTQYF.

In DNA form, the CDR3 reads TGCAGCATCAGGGGCGGCTCCTACAATGAGCAGTTCTTC. Translation: CSIRGGSYNEQFF. The rearrangement uses TRBV29-1 and TRBJ2-1; maybe TRBD1 (6 bases). The length of the CDR3 is 13 residues. Germline V gene sequence: CDR1 SQVTM, CDR2 ANQGSEA. V lost 8 bases to trimming and J lost 0 bases, with 11 bases between them.

The gene calls are TRBV20-1 and TRBJ2-3; no clear D gene. The ends were cut back, 3 bases at V and 2 bases at J, with 18 bases in the middle. The germline gives CDR1 DFQATT, CDR2 SNEGSKA (reference sequence). The CDR3 is 16 residues long. The CDR3 protein is CSARGPDPWATDTQYF. The CDR3 DNA follows: TGCAGTGCTAGGGGTCCGGACCCGTGGGCCACAGATACGCAGTATTTT.

Concerning this clonotype itself: At one of its ends the junction is not consistent with the germline gene, which may arise from a read error. The gene calls are TRBV7-6 and TRBJ2-2, with D possibly TRBD2 on 5 matching bases. The germline V gene encodes CDR1 SGHVS and CDR2 FNYEAQ. The CDR3 has 15 amino acids. DNA of the CDR3: TGTGCCAGCATCCACCAGCGGACCTACACCGGGGAGCTGCTTTTT. Its translation is CASIHQRTYTGELLF.

The rearrangement links TRBV7-2 to TRBJ2-7, with 8 bases fitting TRBD1. Trimming took 1 base from V and 3 from J; bases not matched to a gene: 5. The CDR3 runs to 15 residues. Germline V gene lookup returns CDR1 SGHTA and CDR2 FQGNSA. In nucleotides, the CDR3 is TGTGCCAGCAGCTTAGACAGGACAGGGTGCTACGAGCAGTACTTC. Its protein product is CASSLDRTGCYEQYF.

This clonotype was counted ten times or more. The V gene is TRBV7-2, the J gene TRBJ1-1; D gene uncertain. The CDR3 spans 15 residues. From germline, CDR1 is SGHTA and CDR2 FQGNSA. Trimming left V 1 base short and J 7 bases short, with 16 bases between. CDR3 in DNA: TGTGCCAGCAGCTTAGTGGCAGGTGCGATTAGTGAAGCTTTCTTT. Translating it yields CASSLVAGAISEAFF.

This clonotype occurred many times. The rearrangement uses TRBV18 and TRBJ1-5, with D possibly matching TRBD1 (6 bases). The CDR3 extends over 16 amino acids. Looked up from germline, CDR1 is KGHSH and CDR2 is LQKENI. V was trimmed by 2 bases and J by 7 bases, leaving 18 bases between them. As DNA, the CDR3 is TGTGCCAGCTCACCAAGCGGGGGGCGACTCGGCCAGCCCCAGCATTTT. It encodes CASSPSGGRLGQPQHF.

This clonotype was detected many times. The CDR3 bases are TGTGCCAGCAGCGGGGCGCGGGCACGGTACAATGAGCAGTTCTTC. Its translation is CASSGARARYNEQFF. The chain uses TRBV5-6 and TRBJ2-1; D is tentatively TRBD1 or TRBD2 (5 bases each). V lost 4 bases and J lost 4, with 15 bases in between. The CDR3 totals 15 residues. Germline CDR1 is SGHDT and CDR2 is YYEEEE.

V and J are TRBV6-5 and TRBJ1-6; D is unclear. With 5 bases removed from V and 9 bases from J, the gap between germline ends came to 11 bases. Per the germline V gene, CDR1 is MNHEY and CDR2 is SVGAGI. The CDR3 loop spans 13 amino acids. The CDR3 loop is CASSEALLSPLHF. CDR3 nucleotide sequence: TGTGCCAGCAGTGAAGCGCTTCTTTCACCCCTCCACTTT.

This clonotype was detected many times. This sequence joins TRBV5-6 and TRBJ2-1, with 8 bases fitting TRBD2. V lost 8 bases, J lost 7 bases, and 14 bases stayed unmatched. The CDR3 runs to 15 residues. Germline-derived CDR1 and CDR2 are SGHDT and YYEEEE. The CDR3 spells CARILFREGRNEQFF. The CDR3 DNA is TGTGCCAGGATCCTTTTCCGGGAGGGCCGGAATGAGCAGTTCTTC.

This clonotype was counted many times. The gene calls are TRBV6-1 and TRBJ2-7; D is possibly TRBD2 (5 bases). This CDR3 is built from 15 residues. V lost 8 bases, J lost 3 bases, and 20 bases lay in between. From germline, CDR1 is MNHNS and CDR2 SASEGT. The CDR3 coding sequence is TGTGCCAGCCTATCAGTATTCGCGGGCGTCTACGAGCAGTACTTC. It is translated as CASLSVFAGVYEQYF.

The V gene is TRBV29-1, the J gene TRBJ2-2, with D possibly TRBD1 on 7 matching bases. CDR1 and CDR2 from the germline V gene are SQVTM and ANQGSEA. V lost 6 bases and J lost 1, with 12 bases in between. There are 14 residues in the CDR3. The CDR3 DNA sequence: TGCAGCGTGGCGGGACAGCTGAACACCGGGGAGCTGTTTTTT. It is translated as CSVAGQLNTGELFF.

Many counts were recorded for this clonotype. The chain links TRBV5-5 to TRBJ1-4; D call uncertain. The CDR3 extends over 19 amino acids. V was pared by 0 bases and J by 5 bases, with 23 bases between. Germline V gene data show CDR1 as SGHKS and CDR2 as YYEKEE (reference sequence). The CDR3 nucleotides are TGTGCCAGCAGCTTGGAATCAGGTGCTGGCTTTCCCTTAAATGAAAAACTGTTTTTT. Protein sequence: CASSLESGAGFPLNEKLFF.

On this clonotype itself: A read error may be the cause here, since a much bigger clone is one base away. The rearrangement uses TRBV10-1 and TRBJ2-7; either TRBD1 or TRBD2 may supply D (5 bases each). Per the germline V gene, CDR1 is WNHNN and CDR2 is SYGVQD (reference sequence). CDR3 length: 14 amino acids. Trimming removed 8 bases at V and 0 bases at J, with 14 bases between. The CDR3 nucleotides are TGCGCCAGCTGGGACCGGAACAACTCCTACGAGCAGTACTTC. It specifies CASWDRNNSYEQYF.

This rearrangement joins TRBV20-1 to TRBJ2-4; D is perhaps TRBD1 or TRBD2 (5 bases each). Germline CDR1 is DFQATT and CDR2 is SNEGSKA (reference sequence). Trimming pared 2 bases from V and 3 bases from J, leaving 20 bases between. The CDR3 has 17 residues. The CDR3 reads CSARTREGDGGKNIQYF. As DNA, the CDR3 is TGCAGTGCTAGAACTAGGGAAGGGGACGGCGGCAAAAACATTCAGTACTTC.

Only one count was recorded for this clonotype. The rearrangement joins TRBV24-1 to TRBJ2-2; TRBD1 matches at 7 bases. Germline trimming cut 6 bases from V and 4 bases from J; bases unmatched to any gene: 1. The germline V gene encodes CDR1 KGHDR and CDR2 SFDVKD. CDR3 length: 13 residues. The CDR3, as DNA: TGTGCCACCAGTTCAGGGGGCACCGGGGAGCTGTTTTTT. This gives the protein CATSSGGTGELFF.

This clonotype was seen more than once but under ten times. This chain connects TRBV6-2 or TRBV6-3 to TRBJ2-5, with 14 bases that match TRBD2. Per the germline V gene, CDR1 is MNHEY and CDR2 is SVGEGT. The V gene end was trimmed by 2 bases and the J gene end by 1 base; junction bases not matched to a gene: 6. The CDR3 totals 18 residues. The CDR3 loop reads CASSYPRTSGRLQETQYF. The CDR3 region has the DNA TGTGCCAGCAGTTACCCCAGGACTAGCGGGAGGCTCCAAGAGACCCAGTACTTC.

This clonotype appeared many times. J is TRBJ2-2 and V is TRBV6-5; the D gene is possibly TRBD2 (6 bases). Germline V gene lookup returns CDR1 MNHEY and CDR2 SVGAGI. This CDR3 spans 15 amino acids. Trimming pared 3 bases from V and 7 bases from J, leaving 15 bases between. Here the CDR3 reads CASSYEARGVGELFF. CDR3 nucleotides: TGTGCCAGCAGTTATGAGGCGCGGGGCGTCGGGGAGCTGTTTTTT.

In this sample, this clonotype turned up many times. The gene calls are TRBV13 and TRBJ1-2; 7 nucleotides align to TRBD1. There are 15 residues in the CDR3. CDR1 is PRHDT, CDR2 FYEKMQ, per germline (reference sequence). After removal of 5 bases from V and 3 bases from J, the junction contained 9 bases not matched to a gene. The CDR3 DNA reads TGTGCCAGCAGCATCGGACAGGAGAGATACTATGGCTACACCTTC. Translated: CASSIGQERYYGYTF.

This clonotype showed up many times. V gene TRBV20-1 combines with J gene TRBJ2-5; 9 nucleotides agree with TRBD1. Losses at the gene ends were 5 bases for V and 2 bases for J; bases not matched to a gene: 6. CDR1 and CDR2 from the germline V gene are DFQATT and SNEGSKA (reference sequence). The CDR3 totals 14 residues. The CDR3: CSAHGTGWQETQYF. DNA of the CDR3: TGCAGTGCTCACGGGACAGGGTGGCAAGAGACCCAGTACTTC.

The chain employs TRBV20-1 and TRBJ1-6, with D perhaps matching TRBD1 (5 bases). This CDR3 spans 14 amino acids. In germline, CDR1 is DFQATT, CDR2 SNEGSKA (reference sequence). CDR3 residues: CSTSKGTNNSPLHF. In nucleotides, the CDR3 is TGCAGCACTAGTAAGGGGACTAATAATTCACCCCTCCACTTT.

This clonotype was detected ten times or more. This chain links TRBV6-7 with TRBJ2-3, with 9 bases lining up with TRBD2. TRBV6-7 is assigned to the ORF class and has an uncertain function. With V trimmed by 5 bases and J by 2 bases, 11 bases remained unmatched. The CDR3 sequence is 17 residues long. CDR3 amino acids: CASSPHRASGATDTQYF. The CDR3 nucleotides read TGTGCCAGCAGTCCCCATCGGGCTAGCGGGGCCACAGATACGCAGTATTTT.

This clonotype was recorded many times. The CDR3 coding sequence is TGCAGTGCTAGGGGGACAGGGGTTAACTATGGCTACACCTTC. This translates into CSARGTGVNYGYTF. The chain carries TRBV20-1 and TRBJ1-2; 10 bases are a match to TRBD1. Germline CDR1 is DFQATT and CDR2 is SNEGSKA (reference sequence). The CDR3 loop spans 14 amino acids. V gave up 3 bases and J gave up 1 base; unmatched junction bases: 2.

The rearrangement uses TRBV29-1 and TRBJ2-2; 12 nucleotides match TRBD2. Germline loops: CDR1 SQVTM, CDR2 ANQGSEA. The V gene end was trimmed by 3 bases and the J gene end by 7 bases; junction bases not matched to a gene: 6. The CDR3 has 15 amino acids. The CDR3 is CSVEGASGRDGELFF. The CDR3 region has the DNA TGCAGCGTTGAGGGTGCTAGCGGGAGGGACGGGGAGCTGTTTTTT.

The V and J genes are TRBV6-1 and TRBJ2-1; 10 nucleotides agree with TRBD2. Germline assignment: CDR1 MNHNS and CDR2 SASEGT. The ends lost 9 bases at V and 3 bases at J; junction bases unmatched: 5. The CDR3 runs to 14 residues. As DNA, the CDR3 is TGTGCCAGTAAACGGACTAGCGGCTACAATGAGCAGTTCTTC. It codes for CASKRTSGYNEQFF.

This clonotype came up many times. J is TRBJ2-7 and V is TRBV29-1, with 9 bases lining up with TRBD1. V lost 6 bases and J lost 5; bases outside the gene matches: 8. The CDR3 sequence is 13 residues long. The germline CDR1 and CDR2 sequences are SQVTM and ANQGSEA. The CDR3 protein is CSVRRDRADEQYF. The CDR3 bases are TGCAGCGTGCGGCGGGACAGGGCGGACGAGCAGTACTTC.

The chain couples TRBV7-3 to TRBJ2-3, with 8 nucleotides matching TRBD2. The CDR3 totals 15 residues. Germline V CDR1 and CDR2: SGHTA, FQGTGA. Unmatched junction bases numbered 4, after V lost 4 bases and J lost 1 base. CDR3 bases: TGTGCCAGCAGCTATAGCGGGGACCGCACAGATACGCAGTATTTT. Translated, it gives CASSYSGDRTDTQYF.

This clonotype was detected ten times or more. J is TRBJ1-4 and V is TRBV5-1; maybe TRBD1 (5 bases). The CDR3 contains 18 residues. Trimming removed 4 bases from V and 4 bases from J, with 23 bases in between. Germline values: CDR1 SGHRS, CDR2 YFSETQ. The CDR3 DNA sequence: TGCGCCAGCAGCATGGAGGACCGGGGCCACTCCGGTAATGAAAAACTGTTTTTT. This gives the protein CASSMEDRGHSGNEKLFF.

This clonotype was counted a few times. The chain carries TRBV6-4 and TRBJ1-5, with TRBD1 matching 7 bases. CDR3 length: 15 amino acids. CDR1 is MRHNA, CDR2 SNTAGT, per germline. V lost 3 bases and J lost 4; bases outside the gene matches: 6. The chain's CDR3 is CASSDKTGRNQPQHF. In DNA, the CDR3 is TGTGCCAGCAGTGATAAGACAGGGAGAAATCAGCCCCAGCATTTT.

The rearrangement joins TRBV2 to TRBJ2-7, with D maybe TRBD2 (5 bases). The CDR3 length is 13 residues. V was clipped by 6 bases and J by 0 bases, with 9 bases between them. Looked up from germline, CDR1 is SNHLY and CDR2 is FYNNEI. DNA of the CDR3: TGTGCCAGCAGGGACTGGCACTCCTACGAGCAGTACTTC. Its protein is CASRDWHSYEQYF. The full variable domain, rest sourced from reference TRBV2 and TRBJ2-7, is EPEVTQTPSHQVTQMGQEVILRCVPISNHLYFYWYRQILGQKVEFLVSFYNNEISEKSEIFDDQFSVERPDGSNFTLKIRSTKLEDSAMYFCASRDWHSYEQYFGPGTRLTVT.

This clonotype was seen only a few times. The chain couples TRBV7-9 to TRBJ2-7; TRBD1 is a possible D gene (7 bases). V shed 5 bases and J shed 2 bases, with 16 bases lying between them. In germline, CDR1 is SEHNR, CDR2 FQNEAQ (reference sequence). CDR3 length: 15 amino acids. The CDR3: CASSPGGGLTYEQYF. The CDR3 DNA sequence: TGTGCCAGCAGCCCAGGAGGGGGCCTTACCTACGAGCAGTACTTC.